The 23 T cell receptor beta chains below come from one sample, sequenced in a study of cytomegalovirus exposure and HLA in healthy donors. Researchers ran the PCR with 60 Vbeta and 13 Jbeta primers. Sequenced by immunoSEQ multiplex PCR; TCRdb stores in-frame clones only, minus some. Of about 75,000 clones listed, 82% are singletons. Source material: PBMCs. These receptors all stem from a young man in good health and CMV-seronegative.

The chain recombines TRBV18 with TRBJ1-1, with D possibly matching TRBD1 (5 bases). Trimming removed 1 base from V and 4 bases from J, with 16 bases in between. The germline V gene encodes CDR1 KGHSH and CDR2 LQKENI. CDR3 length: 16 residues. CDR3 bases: TGTGCCAGCTCACCACTATCAGGGCTGGTGGGCACTGAAGCTTTCTTT. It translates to CASSPLSGLVGTEAFF.

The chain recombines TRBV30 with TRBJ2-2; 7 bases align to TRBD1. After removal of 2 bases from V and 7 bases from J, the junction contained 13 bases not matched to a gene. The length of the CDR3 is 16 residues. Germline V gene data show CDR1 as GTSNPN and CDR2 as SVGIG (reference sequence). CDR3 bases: TGTGCCTGGAGTCCACCCAGAGGGGGCGGAGACGGGGAGCTGTTTTTT. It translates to CAWSPPRGGGDGELFF.

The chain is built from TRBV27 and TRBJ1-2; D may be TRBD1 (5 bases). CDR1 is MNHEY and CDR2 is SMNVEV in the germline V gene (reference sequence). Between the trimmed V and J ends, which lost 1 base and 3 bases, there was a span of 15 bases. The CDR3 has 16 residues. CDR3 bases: TGTGCCAGCAGTTTATTGAGTAGGAGGGGCGACTATGGCTACACCTTC. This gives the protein CASSLLSRRGDYGYTF.

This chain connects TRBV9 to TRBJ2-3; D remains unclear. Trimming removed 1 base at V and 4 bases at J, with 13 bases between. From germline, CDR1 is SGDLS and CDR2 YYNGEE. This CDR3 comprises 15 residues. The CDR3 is CASSVTVARSDTQYF. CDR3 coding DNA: TGTGCCAGCAGCGTAACGGTAGCAAGATCAGATACGCAGTATTTT.

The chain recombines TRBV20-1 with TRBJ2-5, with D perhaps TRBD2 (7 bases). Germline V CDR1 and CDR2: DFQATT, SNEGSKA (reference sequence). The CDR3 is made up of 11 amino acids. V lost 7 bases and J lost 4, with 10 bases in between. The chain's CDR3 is CSVGGAETQYF. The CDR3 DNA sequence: TGCAGTGTAGGGGGGGCAGAGACCCAGTACTTC.

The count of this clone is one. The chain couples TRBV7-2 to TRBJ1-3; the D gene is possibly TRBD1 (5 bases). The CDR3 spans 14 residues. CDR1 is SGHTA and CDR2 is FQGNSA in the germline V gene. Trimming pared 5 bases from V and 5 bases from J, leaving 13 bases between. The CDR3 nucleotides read TGTGCCAGCAGCCCCGGCCGGGGGAGAAACACCATATATTTT. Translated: CASSPGRGRNTIYF.

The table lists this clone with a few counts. The CDR3 loop is CASRESGTGVGYTF. CDR3 coding DNA: TGTGCCAGCAGGGAATCCGGGACAGGGGTCGGCTACACCTTC. This chain links TRBV6-5 with TRBJ1-2; 10 nucleotides agree with TRBD1. The length of the CDR3 is 14 residues. Germline V lookup: CDR1 MNHEY, CDR2 SVGAGI. Germline trimming cut 6 bases from V and 8 bases from J; bases unmatched to any gene: 9.

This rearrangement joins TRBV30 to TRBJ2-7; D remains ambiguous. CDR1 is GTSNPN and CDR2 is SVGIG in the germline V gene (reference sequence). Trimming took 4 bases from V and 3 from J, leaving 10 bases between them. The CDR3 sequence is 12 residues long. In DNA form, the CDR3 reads TGTGCCTGGACGCCTCGAGGCTACGAGCAGTACTTC. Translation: CAWTPRGYEQYF.

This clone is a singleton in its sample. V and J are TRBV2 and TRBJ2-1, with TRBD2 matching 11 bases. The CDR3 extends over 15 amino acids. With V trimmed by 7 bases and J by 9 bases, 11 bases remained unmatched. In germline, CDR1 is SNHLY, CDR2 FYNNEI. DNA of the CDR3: TGTGCCAGCACCGTGGCACTAGCGGGAGTAGGTGAGCAGTTCTTC. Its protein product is CASTVALAGVGEQFF.

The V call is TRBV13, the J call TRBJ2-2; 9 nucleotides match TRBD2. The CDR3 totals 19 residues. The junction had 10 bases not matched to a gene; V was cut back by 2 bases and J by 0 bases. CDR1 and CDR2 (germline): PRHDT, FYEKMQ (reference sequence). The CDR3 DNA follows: TGTGCCAGCAGCTTAAAGCAGGGCGGCGGGAGGGCGAACACCGGGGAGCTGTTTTTT. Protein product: CASSLKQGGGRANTGELFF.

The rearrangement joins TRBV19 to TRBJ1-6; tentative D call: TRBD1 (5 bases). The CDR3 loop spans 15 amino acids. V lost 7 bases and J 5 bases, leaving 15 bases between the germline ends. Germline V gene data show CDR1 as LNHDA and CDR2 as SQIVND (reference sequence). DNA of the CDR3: TGTGCCAGTACCGATCGGGGGGTCGATAATTCACCCCTCCACTTT. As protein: CASTDRGVDNSPLHF.

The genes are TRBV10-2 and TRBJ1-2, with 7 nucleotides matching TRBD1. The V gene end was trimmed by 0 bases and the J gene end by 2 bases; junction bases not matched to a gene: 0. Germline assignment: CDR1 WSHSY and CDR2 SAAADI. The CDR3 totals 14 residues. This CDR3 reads CASSESTGNYGYTF. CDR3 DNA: TGCGCCAGCAGTGAGTCGACAGGGAACTATGGCTACACCTTC.

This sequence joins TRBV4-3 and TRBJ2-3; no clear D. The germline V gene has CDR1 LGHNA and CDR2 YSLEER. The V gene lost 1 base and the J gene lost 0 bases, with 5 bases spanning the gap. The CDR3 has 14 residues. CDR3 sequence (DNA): TGCGCCAGCAGCCAAGTCGGTAGCACAGATACGCAGTATTTT. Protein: CASSQVGSTDTQYF.

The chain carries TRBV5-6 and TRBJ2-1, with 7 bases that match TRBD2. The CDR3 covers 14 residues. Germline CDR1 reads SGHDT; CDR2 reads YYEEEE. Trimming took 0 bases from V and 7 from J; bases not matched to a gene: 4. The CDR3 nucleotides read TGTGCCAGCAGCTTGGTTGGGGGGGGTAATGAGCAGTTCTTC. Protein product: CASSLVGGGNEQFF.

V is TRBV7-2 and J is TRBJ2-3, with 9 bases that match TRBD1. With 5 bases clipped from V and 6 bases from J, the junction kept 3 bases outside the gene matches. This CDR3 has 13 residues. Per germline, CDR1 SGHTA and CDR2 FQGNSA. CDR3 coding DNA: TGTGCCAGCAGCGTCGACAGGGGGGATACGCAGTATTTT. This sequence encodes CASSVDRGDTQYF.

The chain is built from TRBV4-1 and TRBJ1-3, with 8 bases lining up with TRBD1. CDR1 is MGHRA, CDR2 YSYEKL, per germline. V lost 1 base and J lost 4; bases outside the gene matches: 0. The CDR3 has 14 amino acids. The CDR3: CASSQGQGGNTIYF. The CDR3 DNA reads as TGCGCCAGCAGCCAAGGACAGGGGGGAAACACCATATATTTT.

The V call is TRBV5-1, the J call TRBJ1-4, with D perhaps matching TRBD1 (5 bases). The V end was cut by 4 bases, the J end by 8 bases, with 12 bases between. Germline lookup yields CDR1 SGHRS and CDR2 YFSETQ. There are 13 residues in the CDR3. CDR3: CASSGSGGEKLFF. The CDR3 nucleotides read TGCGCCAGCAGCGGATCGGGGGGGGAAAAACTGTTTTTT.

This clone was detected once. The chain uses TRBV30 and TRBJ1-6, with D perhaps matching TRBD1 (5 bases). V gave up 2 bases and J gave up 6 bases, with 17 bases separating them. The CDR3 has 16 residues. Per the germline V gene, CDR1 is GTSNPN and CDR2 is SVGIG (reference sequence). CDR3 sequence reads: CAWSYITGRGNSPLHF. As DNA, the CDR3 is TGTGCCTGGAGTTACATCACAGGAAGGGGTAATTCACCCCTCCACTTT.

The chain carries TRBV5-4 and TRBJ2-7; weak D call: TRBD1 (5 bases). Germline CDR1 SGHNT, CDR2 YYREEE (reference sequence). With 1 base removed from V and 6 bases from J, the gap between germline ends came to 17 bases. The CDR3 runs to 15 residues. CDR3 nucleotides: TGTGCCAGCAGCTTGCCACTCGGGCAGGGCGGCGAGCAGTACTTC. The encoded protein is CASSLPLGQGGEQYF.

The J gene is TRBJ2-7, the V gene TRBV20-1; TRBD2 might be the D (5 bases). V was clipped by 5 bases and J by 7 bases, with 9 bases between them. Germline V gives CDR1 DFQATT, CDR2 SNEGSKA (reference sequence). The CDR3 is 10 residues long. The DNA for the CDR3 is TGCAGTGCTTTAGCGAGGGAGCAGTACTTC. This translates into CSALAREQYF.

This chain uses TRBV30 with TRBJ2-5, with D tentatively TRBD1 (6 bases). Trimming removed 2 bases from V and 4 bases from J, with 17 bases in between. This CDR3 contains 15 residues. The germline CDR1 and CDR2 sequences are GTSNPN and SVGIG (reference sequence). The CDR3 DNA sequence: TGTGCCTGGAGTTTATCCCCCCGACAGGTAGAGACCCAGTACTTC. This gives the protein CAWSLSPRQVETQYF. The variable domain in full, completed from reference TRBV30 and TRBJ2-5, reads SQTIHQWPATLVQPVGSPLSLECTVEGTSNPNLYWYRQAAGRGLQLLFYSVGIGQISSEVPQNLSASRPQDRQFILSSKKLLLSDSGFYLCAWSLSPRQVETQYFGPGTRLLVL.

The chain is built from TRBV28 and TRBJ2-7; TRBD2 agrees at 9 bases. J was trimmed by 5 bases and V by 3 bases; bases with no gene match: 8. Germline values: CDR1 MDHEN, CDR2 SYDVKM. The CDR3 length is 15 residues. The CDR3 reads CASSLDLAGRDEQYF. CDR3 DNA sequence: TGTGCCAGCAGTTTGGACCTAGCGGGGAGAGACGAGCAGTACTTC. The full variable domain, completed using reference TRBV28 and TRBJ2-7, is DVKVTQSSRYLVKRTGEKVFLECVQDMDHENMFWYRQDPGLGLRLIYFSYDVKMKEKGDIPEGYSVSREKKERFSLILESASTNQTSMYLCASSLDLAGRDEQYFGPGTRLTVT.

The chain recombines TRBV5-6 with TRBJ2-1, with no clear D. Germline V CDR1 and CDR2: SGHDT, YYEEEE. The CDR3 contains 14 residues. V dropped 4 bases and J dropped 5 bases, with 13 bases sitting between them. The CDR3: CASSRLVFDNEQFF. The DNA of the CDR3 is TGTGCCAGCAGCCGACTGGTTTTTGACAATGAGCAGTTCTTC.